This passage covers 20 T cell receptor beta chains from one sample sequenced in a study of blood T cell repertoires in COVID-19. Clones were read by immunoSEQ multiplex PCR, and TCRdb kept only the in-frame ones, dropping some. The sample shows some 83,000 clones, 80% to 85% of them seen only once. The sequenced sample consisted of peripheral blood. The source of these receptors is a man older than 75 with acute or convalescent COVID-19.

The rearrangement uses TRBV7-3 and TRBJ2-1, with TRBD1 matching 10 bases. V was pared by 0 bases and J by 7 bases, with 6 bases of the junction left unmatched. The CDR3 sequence is 16 residues long. The V gene's germline CDR1 is SGHTA and CDR2 FQGTGA. Written as DNA, the CDR3 is TGTGCCAGCAGCTTAACCAAAGGACAGGGGGTAAATGAGCAGTTCTTC. Amino acid sequence: CASSLTKGQGVNEQFF.

This clone was seen more than once but under ten times. In DNA form, the CDR3 reads TGTGCCAGCAGGAGCGGTACACGGGCTAATTCACCCCTCCACTTT. It encodes CASRSGTRANSPLHF. The genes are TRBV28 and TRBJ1-6; the D is unclear. CDR3 length: 15 residues. From germline, CDR1 is MDHEN and CDR2 SYDVKM. V gave up 6 bases and J gave up 6 bases, with 15 bases separating them.

CDR3 region: CASSPLVTMVEKLFF. CDR3 bases: TGTGCCAGCAGCCCCTTGGTCACCATGGTAGAGAAACTGTTTTTT. This sequence joins TRBV27 and TRBJ1-4; D gene uncertain. This CDR3 has 15 residues. The germline CDR1 and CDR2 sequences are MNHEY and SMNVEV (reference sequence). V lost 6 bases to trimming and J lost 11 bases, with 22 bases between them.

The J gene is TRBJ2-2, the V gene TRBV5-1; the D is unclear. The CDR3 covers 15 residues. CDR1 SGHRS and CDR2 YFSETQ come from the germline V gene. The V end lost 0 bases, the J end lost 5 bases, and 11 bases lay between the germline ends. The CDR3 region is CASSLEAAETGELFF. DNA of the CDR3: TGCGCCAGCAGCTTGGAGGCGGCGGAAACCGGGGAGCTGTTTTTT.

Regarding this clone: Other DNA sequences within the sample encode an identical CDR3. The V gene is TRBV5-1, the J gene TRBJ1-6; 8 nucleotides line up with TRBD1. The germline CDR1 and CDR2 sequences are SGHRS and YFSETQ. This CDR3 is 14 amino acids long. V gave up 4 bases and J gave up 6 bases; unmatched junction bases: 3. CDR3 protein: CASSPGQGNSPLHF. CDR3 nucleotides: TGCGCCAGCAGCCCAGGACAGGGTAATTCACCCCTCCACTTT.

This rearrangement joins TRBV18 to TRBJ2-5, with 15 bases fitting TRBD2. The CDR3 has 16 amino acids. V trimming: 4 bases; J trimming: 4 bases; junction bases outside the gene matches: 4. In germline, CDR1 is KGHSH, CDR2 LQKENI. CDR3 sequence: CASSRRGLAGGETQYF. DNA for the CDR3: TGTGCCAGCTCACGCCGGGGACTAGCGGGAGGAGAGACCCAGTACTTC.

In this sample, this clone turned up a few times. The rearrangement uses TRBV29-1 and TRBJ2-5, with D possibly being TRBD2 (6 bases). Germline V gene data show CDR1 as SQVTM and CDR2 as ANQGSEA. V lost 0 bases, J lost 6 bases, and 11 bases lay in between. This CDR3 contains 13 residues. The CDR3: CSVEDPGRKTQYF. The CDR3 bases are TGCAGCGTTGAAGATCCGGGGAGGAAGACCCAGTACTTC.

The chain uses TRBV9 and TRBJ2-2, with no clear D. CDR1 and CDR2 from the germline V gene are SGDLS and YYNGEE. Trimming cost V 4 bases and J 6 bases, with 7 bases left between them. The CDR3 length is 12 residues. This chain's CDR3 is CASSRRPGELFF. DNA of the CDR3: TGTGCCAGCAGCCGCAGGCCCGGGGAGCTGTTTTTT. Full variable domain (remainder filled in from reference TRBV9 and TRBJ2-2): DSGVTQTPKHLITATGQRVTLRCSPRSGDLSVYWYQQSLDQGLQFLIQYYNGEERAKGNILERFSAQQFPDLHSELNLSSLELGDSALYFCASSRRPGELFFGEGSRLTVL.

The chain uses TRBV19 and TRBJ2-1; the match to TRBD1 covers 8 bases. The ends lost 3 bases at V and 2 bases at J; junction bases unmatched: 9. CDR1 and CDR2 from the germline V gene are LNHDA and SQIVND (reference sequence). The CDR3 runs 17 residues. The CDR3 DNA follows: TGTGCCAGTAGTATTGCAGCTGGGACAGGCACCTACAATGAGCAGTTCTTC. Protein: CASSIAAGTGTYNEQFF.

This clone was picked up one time. This rearrangement joins TRBV27 to TRBJ1-6; 7 positions match TRBD1. Per the germline V gene, CDR1 is MNHEY and CDR2 is SMNVEV (reference sequence). The CDR3 sequence is 15 residues long. J lost 4 bases, V lost 6 bases, and 6 bases had no gene match. The CDR3 reads CASSDRDSYNSPLHF. CDR3 bases: TGTGCCAGCAGCGACCGGGACAGTTATAATTCACCCCTCCACTTT.

The gene calls are TRBV6-5 and TRBJ1-6; maybe TRBD1 (5 bases). CDR3 size: 15 residues. V was cut by 7 bases and J by 9 bases, with 19 bases left in between. CDR1 is MNHEY and CDR2 is SVGAGI in the germline V gene. This CDR3 is CASNIGTAGGSPLHF. The CDR3 nucleotides read TGTGCCAGCAACATCGGGACTGCGGGAGGTTCACCCCTCCACTTT.

The J gene is TRBJ1-6, the V gene TRBV4-2; possibly TRBD1 for D (6 bases). The germline CDR1 and CDR2 sequences are LGHNA and YNFKEQ. Trimming cost V 6 bases and J 7 bases, with 22 bases left between them. There are 17 residues in the CDR3. This CDR3 is CASSLQQGFSRNSPLHF. CDR3 nucleotides: TGTGCCAGCAGTCTCCAACAGGGATTTAGTAGGAATTCACCCCTCCACTTT.

The chain combines TRBV6-1 with TRBJ2-7, with D possibly matching TRBD1 (6 bases). CDR1 and CDR2 from the germline V gene are MNHNS and SASEGT. V dropped 3 bases and J dropped 1 base, with 10 bases sitting between them. CDR3 size: 14 residues. The DNA for the CDR3 is TGTGCCAGCAGTGAGGCAGGGGCTTCCTACGAGCAGTACTTC. Amino acids: CASSEAGASYEQYF.

The V and J genes are TRBV29-1 and TRBJ2-1; the D gene is possibly TRBD2 (5 bases). Germline values: CDR1 SQVTM, CDR2 ANQGSEA. Trimming pared 6 bases from V and 3 bases from J, leaving 9 bases between. CDR3 length equals 12 residues. The CDR3 DNA is TGCAGCGTCAGGACTTTCTACAATGAGCAGTTCTTC. Encoded protein: CSVRTFYNEQFF.

This chain uses TRBV9 with TRBJ2-5; 13 bases are shared with TRBD2. Germline trimming cut 4 bases from V and 5 bases from J; bases unmatched to any gene: 8. CDR1 is SGDLS and CDR2 is YYNGEE in the germline V gene. The CDR3 is 16 amino acids. The CDR3 nucleotides are TGTGCCAGCAGCCCCCGGACTAGCGGGAGTCTCGAGACCCAGTACTTC. Encoded protein: CASSPRTSGSLETQYF.

This chain uses TRBV7-9 with TRBJ1-1; TRBD1 aligns across 12 bases. The CDR3 is 15 amino acids. The germline CDR1 and CDR2 sequences are SEHNR and FQNEAQ (reference sequence). Trimming took 1 base from V and 4 from J; bases not matched to a gene: 1. Here the CDR3 DNA reads TGTGCCAGCAGCTTAGGGGGACAGGGGGCCACTGAAGCTTTCTTT. Amino acids: CASSLGGQGATEAFF. Full variable domain (rest looked up from reference TRBV7-9 and TRBJ1-1): DTGVSQNPRHKITKRGQNVTFRCDPISEHNRLYWYRQTLGQGPEFLTYFQNEAQLEKSRLLSDRFSAERPKGSFSTLEIQRTEQGDSAMYLCASSLGGQGATEAFFGQGTRLTVV.

The chain carries TRBV5-1 and TRBJ2-5; a weak D match, TRBD1 (6 bases). The CDR3 runs 13 residues. Germline V CDR1 and CDR2: SGHRS, YFSETQ. The V gene lost 0 bases and the J gene lost 5 bases, with 8 bases spanning the gap. CDR3 bases: TGCGCCAGCAGCTTGGTGCAGGGGGAGACCCAGTACTTC. Encoded protein: CASSLVQGETQYF.

This chain connects TRBV6-5 to TRBJ2-1, with D possibly TRBD2 on 6 matching bases. CDR1 is MNHEY and CDR2 is SVGAGI in the germline V gene. This CDR3 has 15 residues. Between the trimmed V and J ends, which lost 0 bases and 6 bases, there was a span of 12 bases. CDR3 amino acids: CASSYSGGSLNEQFF. The CDR3 DNA is TGTGCCAGCAGTTACTCGGGAGGTTCTCTCAATGAGCAGTTCTTC.

The rearrangement links TRBV6-2 or TRBV6-3 to TRBJ1-4; 7 positions match TRBD1. From germline, CDR1 is MNHEY and CDR2 SVGEGT. V dropped 6 bases and J dropped 5; count of bases not matched to a gene: 9. The CDR3 covers 15 residues. CDR3 DNA sequence: TGTGCCAGCAGCCCTTCCGGGACAGAAAATGAAAAACTGTTTTTT. Its translation: CASSPSGTENEKLFF.

The J gene is TRBJ1-1, the V gene TRBV11-1; 10 positions match TRBD1. The CDR3 length is 16 residues. Trimming at V came to 3 bases and at J to 3 bases, leaving 7 bases not matched to a gene. In germline, CDR1 is SGHAT, CDR2 FQDESV (reference sequence). The CDR3 DNA follows: TGTGCCAGCAGCTTGTATGCTGGGACAGGGGACACTGAAGCTTTCTTT. This translates into CASSLYAGTGDTEAFF.